The clone carrying this TCR beta chain was picked up one time. The sample originates from a study of shared clonotypes between healthy human individuals. Profiled with immunoSEQ multiplex PCR; TCRdb holds only in-frame clones, not every one. The sample holds 2 million or so clones, roughly 96% seen once. The germline CDR1 and CDR2 sequences are SGHRS and YFSETQ. V gave up 0 bases and J gave up 4 bases, with 13 bases separating them. This CDR3 region has 15 residues. The sample comprised naive CD4+ T cells sorted from blood. Specified subset: CD45RA+ positively selected. This TCR came from a man aged 18 to 29 in good health. This chain links TRBV5-1 with TRBJ2-5; D is perhaps TRBD2 (6 bases). The CDR3 loop is CASSLDGGKGETQYF. In DNA form, the CDR3 reads TGCGCCAGCAGCTTGGATGGGGGGAAAGGAGAGACCCAGTACTTC.